These 30 T cell receptor beta chains originate from one sample sequenced in a study of vaccination effects on CD4 cells after COVID-19. These receptors are not linked to any known antigen. The ViraFEST assay expanded antigen-specific CD4+ T cells with viral peptide pools before sequencing. Isolating CD4+ T cells followed 9 to 11 days of culture. According to the study, vaccine recipients showed no prior SARS-CoV-2 infection and negative nucleocapsid antibodies. Sequencing used immunoSEQ multiplex PCR; TCRdb keeps in-frame clones, though not all of them. Here the sample spans 25,000 to 35,000 clones, around 80% being singletons. This material consisted of CD4+ T cells from PBMCs cultured with SARS-CoV-2 spike peptides, taken before COVID-19 vaccination. The receptors shown here come from a human donor who received a COVID-19 vaccine.

The genes are TRBV15 and TRBJ2-5; no clear D gene. V lost 0 bases, J lost 5 bases, and 7 bases lay in between. Germline V gene lookup returns CDR1 LNHNV and CDR2 YYDKDF (reference sequence). The length of the CDR3 is 13 residues. For the CDR3, the DNA is TGTGCCACCAGCAGAGATACCCCCGAGACCCAGTACTTC. Its translation is CATSRDTPETQYF.

The CDR3 region is CASSLVGLAGGQETQYF. For the CDR3, the DNA is TGTGCCAGCAGCTTGGTGGGGCTAGCGGGGGGCCAAGAGACCCAGTACTTC. The chain has TRBV5-6 and TRBJ2-5; 11 bases are a match to TRBD2. Germline values: CDR1 SGHDT, CDR2 YYEEEE. The J segment lost 1 base and the V segment lost 0 bases, leaving 5 bases of the junction unmatched. The CDR3 covers 17 residues.

This chain uses TRBV7-8 with TRBJ2-7; D perhaps matches TRBD1 (6 bases). V was cut by 3 bases and J by 5 bases, with 11 bases left in between. CDR1 SGHVS and CDR2 FQNEAQ come from the germline V gene. The CDR3 is 13 residues long. This CDR3 reads CASSFFRGHEQYF. CDR3 nucleotides: TGTGCCAGCAGCTTTTTCAGGGGCCACGAGCAGTACTTC.

This rearrangement joins TRBV29-1 to TRBJ2-7, with a weak D call TRBD2 (7 bases). CDR3 length: 15 amino acids. Trimming took off 3 bases at V and 3 bases at J, with 18 bases between the two ends. The V gene's germline CDR1 is SQVTM and CDR2 ANQGSEA. CDR3 DNA sequence: TGCAGCGTTGAGGCGAGGGGGAGGGGTGTCTACGAGCAGTACTTC. Translation: CSVEARGRGVYEQYF.

The V gene is TRBV2, the J gene TRBJ1-4; 8 nucleotides match TRBD1. The trim removed 7 bases at V and 0 bases at J, leaving 10 bases unmatched. The CDR3 is made up of 17 amino acids. Germline V gene lookup returns CDR1 SNHLY and CDR2 FYNNEI. The CDR3 is CASTESTGAPTNEKLFF. The CDR3, as DNA: TGTGCCAGCACCGAATCGACAGGGGCCCCAACTAATGAAAAACTGTTTTTT.

The chain employs TRBV5-1 and TRBJ2-2, with 9 positions matching TRBD1. Germline lookup yields CDR1 SGHRS and CDR2 YFSETQ. The CDR3 has 16 amino acids. With V trimmed by 4 bases and J by 0 bases, 4 bases remained unmatched. CDR3 in amino acids: CASSPRTGANTGELFF. CDR3 in DNA: TGCGCCAGCAGCCCCCGGACAGGGGCGAACACCGGGGAGCTGTTTTTT.

The chain joins TRBV2 to TRBJ2-5; the D gene is possibly TRBD2 (8 bases). The CDR3 is made up of 14 amino acids. Trimming removed 6 bases from V and 5 bases from J, with 16 bases in between. Looked up from germline, CDR1 is SNHLY and CDR2 is FYNNEI. CDR3 region: CASRDRTGGETQYF. The CDR3 DNA is TGTGCCAGCAGGGACAGGACGGGAGGGGAGACCCAGTACTTC.

This clone came up a few times. The sample carries other DNA sequences with the same CDR3. The gene calls are TRBV30 and TRBJ1-5; possibly TRBD1 for D (5 bases). V lost 0 bases to trimming and J lost 2 bases, with 5 bases between them. CDR3 length: 13 amino acids. The germline V gene has CDR1 GTSNPN and CDR2 SVGIG (reference sequence). Here the CDR3 reads CAWSVQGNQPQHF. CDR3 coding DNA: TGTGCCTGGAGTGTACAGGGCAATCAGCCCCAGCATTTT.

This clone has more than one count but fewer than ten. The chain employs TRBV28 and TRBJ2-1; TRBD2 agrees at 10 bases. The junction had 8 bases not matched to a gene; V was cut back by 8 bases and J by 7 bases. CDR1 and CDR2 from the germline V gene are MDHEN and SYDVKM. This CDR3 has 14 residues. CDR3 region: CASGASGGGNEQFF. The CDR3, as DNA: TGTGCCAGCGGGGCTAGCGGGGGTGGGAATGAGCAGTTCTTC.

The V call is TRBV6-5, the J call TRBJ2-7; D is perhaps TRBD2 (6 bases). Trimming took 2 bases from V and 2 from J, leaving 7 bases between them. Germline V lookup: CDR1 MNHEY, CDR2 SVGAGI. This CDR3 contains 13 residues. The CDR3 loop is CASSYGGTYEQYF. In DNA form, the CDR3 reads TGTGCCAGCAGTTACGGGGGGACCTACGAGCAGTACTTC.

V is TRBV6-5 and J is TRBJ2-3; either TRBD1 or TRBD2 may supply D (5 bases each). Trimming left V 5 bases short and J 1 base short, with 10 bases between. The CDR3 loop spans 14 amino acids. Germline values: CDR1 MNHEY, CDR2 SVGAGI. CDR3 nucleotide sequence: TGTGCCAGCAGTCTAATGGGGGGCACAGATACGCAGTATTTT. Encoded protein: CASSLMGGTDTQYF.

CDR3 residues: CASSQAPGLWGTEAFF. DNA of the CDR3: TGTGCCAGCAGCCAAGCCCCCGGTTTGTGGGGCACTGAAGCTTTCTTT. The V call is TRBV3-1 (or the pseudogene TRBV3-2), the J call TRBJ1-1; D call uncertain. The V gene lost 1 base and the J gene lost 4 bases, with 16 bases spanning the gap. The CDR3 is made up of 16 amino acids. Germline loops: CDR1 LGHDT, CDR2 YNNKEL (reference sequence).

The chain links TRBV30 to TRBJ1-5; TRBD1 agrees at 8 bases. The CDR3 loop spans 13 amino acids. Losses at the gene ends were 5 bases for V and 4 bases for J; bases not matched to a gene: 4. The germline V gene has CDR1 GTSNPN and CDR2 SVGIG (reference sequence). The CDR3 DNA reads as TGTGCCTGGGCCCACAGGGGGAATCAGCCCCAGCATTTT. Its protein is CAWAHRGNQPQHF.

The gene calls are TRBV20-1 and TRBJ1-1; perhaps TRBD1 as D (6 bases). Germline loops: CDR1 DFQATT, CDR2 SNEGSKA (reference sequence). The CDR3 length is 11 residues. The germline V and J ends were trimmed by 8 bases and 3 bases, with 10 bases remaining between them. The chain's CDR3 is CSTRGHTEAFF. Written as DNA, the CDR3 is TGCAGTACCAGGGGTCACACTGAAGCTTTCTTT.

The chain has TRBV19 and TRBJ1-2; no clear D. Germline V lookup: CDR1 LNHDA, CDR2 SQIVND (reference sequence). This CDR3 is 13 amino acids long. Trimming left V 3 bases short and J 11 bases short, with 16 bases between. The CDR3 DNA reads as TGTGCCAGTAGTATTTCGGGATCCGAGCTATACACCTTC. As protein: CASSISGSELYTF. Combining the CDR3 with reference TRBV19 and TRBJ1-2 gives the whole variable domain DGGITQSPKYLFRKEGQNVTLSCEQNLNHDAMYWYRQDPGQGLRLIYYSQIVNDFQKGDIAEGYSVSREKKESFPLTVTSAQKNPTAFYLCASSISGSELYTFGSGTRLTVV.

The V gene is TRBV7-2, the J gene TRBJ1-2; D perhaps matches TRBD1 (6 bases). This CDR3 contains 15 residues. Per the germline V gene, CDR1 is SGHTA and CDR2 is FQGNSA. V shed 4 bases and J shed 4 bases, with 16 bases lying between them. The CDR3 DNA reads as TGTGCCAGCAGCTCGAAGGGGGGGCTCTTCTATGGCTACACCTTC. It translates to CASSSKGGLFYGYTF. Complete variable domain (other parts from reference TRBV7-2 and TRBJ1-2): GAGVSQSPSNKVTEKGKDVELRCDPISGHTALYWYRQSLGQGLEFLIYFQGNSAPDKSGLPSDRFSAERTGGSVSTLTIQRTQQEDSAVYLCASSSKGGLFYGYTFGSGTRLTVV.

In its sample, this clone was seen once. The rearrangement uses TRBV7-2 and TRBJ2-3, with TRBD1 identical over 11 bases. Germline CDR1 is SGHTA and CDR2 is FQGNSA. V shed 4 bases, J shed 2 bases, and the junction held 5 bases outside the gene matches. The CDR3 spans 16 residues. The CDR3 spells CASSSGTGGDTDTQYF. The CDR3 DNA follows: TGTGCCAGCAGCTCCGGGACAGGGGGGGACACAGATACGCAGTATTTT.

The chain couples TRBV19 to TRBJ1-5; D is uncertain. Trimming removed 3 bases at V and 3 bases at J, with 6 bases between. In germline, CDR1 is LNHDA, CDR2 SQIVND (reference sequence). This CDR3 spans 13 amino acids. The CDR3 spells CASSMAVNQPQHF. CDR3 sequence (DNA): TGTGCCAGTAGTATGGCGGTCAATCAGCCCCAGCATTTT.

This sequence joins TRBV7-8 and TRBJ2-7; 7 nucleotides match TRBD2. V gave up 2 bases and J gave up 4 bases; unmatched junction bases: 5. The CDR3 extends over 14 amino acids. Germline V CDR1 and CDR2: SGHVS, FQNEAQ. CDR3 amino acids: CASSLRLAEYEQYF. The CDR3 coding sequence is TGTGCCAGCAGCTTAAGGCTAGCGGAGTACGAGCAGTACTTC.

The rearrangement joins TRBV5-6 to TRBJ2-1; D gene unclear. From germline, CDR1 is SGHDT and CDR2 YYEEEE. V was clipped by 1 base and J by 10 bases, with 6 bases between them. CDR3 length: 11 residues. The CDR3 sequence: CASSLNLEQFF. DNA of the CDR3: TGTGCCAGCAGCTTGAATTTGGAGCAGTTCTTC. The variable domain in full, with the rest retrieved from reference TRBV5-6 and TRBJ2-1, is DAGVTQSPTHLIKTRGQQVTLRCSPKSGHDTVSWYQQALGQGPQFIFQYYEEEERQRGNFPDRFSGHQFPNYSSELNVNALLLGDSALYLCASSLNLEQFFGPGTRLTVL.

This clone was counted a single time. J is TRBJ2-7 and V is TRBV5-1, with D perhaps being TRBD1 or TRBD2 (5 bases each). Between the trimmed V and J ends, which lost 3 bases and 1 base, there was a span of 11 bases. The CDR3 totals 14 residues. CDR1 is SGHRS, CDR2 YFSETQ, per germline. This chain's CDR3 is CASSWGTASYEQYF. Written as DNA, the CDR3 is TGCGCCAGCAGCTGGGGGACGGCGTCCTACGAGCAGTACTTC. The entire variable domain, with the rest obtained from reference TRBV5-1 and TRBJ2-7, is as follows: KAGVTQTPRYLIKTRGQQVTLSCSPISGHRSVSWYQQTPGQGLQFLFEYFSETQRNKGNFPGRFSGRQFSNSRSEMNVSTLELGDSALYLCASSWGTASYEQYFGPGTRLTVT.

The chain recombines TRBV6-5 with TRBJ2-7; TRBD1 is a possible D gene (6 bases). Trimming left V 7 bases short and J 3 bases short, with 19 bases between. Germline lookup yields CDR1 MNHEY and CDR2 SVGAGI. The CDR3 has 15 amino acids. This CDR3 is CASTQPAGASYEQYF. CDR3 in DNA: TGTGCCAGCACCCAGCCGGCAGGGGCCAGCTACGAGCAGTACTTC.

The genes are TRBV6-1 and TRBJ1-5, with D maybe TRBD1 (6 bases). Per the germline V gene, CDR1 is MNHNS and CDR2 is SASEGT. The ends were cut back, 1 base at V and 9 bases at J, with 16 bases in the middle. The CDR3 length is 15 residues. Here the CDR3 reads CASSEGGQAMRPQHF. The CDR3 DNA reads as TGTGCCAGCAGTGAAGGGGGGCAGGCCATGCGGCCCCAGCATTTT.

The chain joins TRBV27 to TRBJ1-1; 7 bases align to TRBD1. CDR1 is MNHEY, CDR2 SMNVEV, per germline (reference sequence). Trimming cost V 3 bases and J 1 base; bases outside gene matches: 5. The length of the CDR3 is 15 residues. The CDR3 DNA reads TGTGCCAGCAGTTTCTCCGGGACAGAGAACACTGAAGCTTTCTTT. The encoded protein is CASSFSGTENTEAFF.

V and J are TRBV5-1 and TRBJ2-3, with 10 nucleotides matching TRBD1. The ends lost 4 bases at V and 2 bases at J; junction bases unmatched: 10. The V gene's germline CDR1 is SGHRS and CDR2 YFSETQ. This CDR3 is 17 amino acids long. As DNA, the CDR3 is TGCGCCAGCAGCCCACGTGGGACAGGGGTCTTCACAGATACGCAGTATTTT. Translated: CASSPRGTGVFTDTQYF.

V usage is TRBV3-1 (or the pseudogene TRBV3-2) and J usage is TRBJ2-7; D unclear. Trimming removed 4 bases at V and 6 bases at J, with 10 bases between. Germline CDR1 reads LGHDT; CDR2 reads YNNKEL (reference sequence). This CDR3 spans 12 amino acids. CDR3 coding DNA: TGTGCCAGCAGCCCCCAGGAAGGCGAGCAGTACTTC. This codes for CASSPQEGEQYF.

In this sample, this clone turned up once. The J gene is TRBJ2-1, the V gene TRBV4-1; weak D call: TRBD2 (5 bases). Germline V gene data show CDR1 as MGHRA and CDR2 as YSYEKL. The CDR3 contains 15 residues. Trimming cost V 1 base and J 4 bases, with 11 bases left between them. The CDR3 loop is CASSQVLAGYNEQFF. The CDR3 bases are TGCGCCAGCAGCCAAGTCCTGGCGGGTTACAATGAGCAGTTCTTC.

The rearrangement links TRBV5-6 to TRBJ1-2; D is perhaps TRBD1 (5 bases). V lost 0 bases and J 5 bases, leaving 11 bases between the germline ends. The CDR3 spans 14 residues. Germline V gives CDR1 SGHDT, CDR2 YYEEEE. The CDR3 spells CASSLGGREYGYTF. The CDR3 coding sequence is TGTGCCAGCAGCTTGGGTGGCAGGGAGTATGGCTACACCTTC.

This clone appeared once. The rearrangement joins TRBV6-1 to TRBJ2-7; perhaps TRBD2 as D (5 bases). Germline values: CDR1 MNHNS, CDR2 SASEGT. Trimming stripped 3 bases from V and 1 base from J, with 13 bases between. The CDR3 length is 15 residues. CDR3 region: CASSDGGRVSYEQYF. CDR3 DNA sequence: TGTGCCAGCAGTGACGGCGGGCGGGTTTCCTACGAGCAGTACTTC.

This rearrangement joins TRBV9 to TRBJ2-3, with no clear D. Trimming took off 0 bases at V and 1 base at J, with 12 bases between the two ends. In germline, CDR1 is SGDLS, CDR2 YYNGEE. The CDR3 length is 16 residues. CDR3 in DNA: TGTGCCAGCAGCGTAGGTAGGAGCACGGGCACAGATACGCAGTATTTT. This gives the protein CASSVGRSTGTDTQYF.